The T cell receptor (beta chain) under discussion was sequenced for a study of OX40 agonist ivuxolimab in advanced cancers. Study as a whole: It was permissible to have had prior anti-PD-1, anti-PD-L1 or anti-CTLA-4 therapy, and approximately 38% had some. Study-wide findings and caveats: Mean expanded clone counts were higher in CD8+ than CD4+ T cells.

Generated by immunoSEQ multiplex PCR, the TCRdb table keeps only in-frame clones and is missing some. In the table there are tens of thousands of clones, 87% of which are singletons. Note on this clone: Its antigen is still unknown.

The junction had 9 bases not matched to a gene; V was cut back by 4 bases and J by 7 bases. This CDR3 comprises 15 residues. Germline CDR1 and CDR2: GTSNPN and SVGIG (reference sequence). The input for sequencing was CD4+ or CD8+ T cells sorted from blood, taken in a trial of the OX40 agonist ivuxolimab. V gene TRBV30 combines with J gene TRBJ2-2, with TRBD2 matching 10 bases. The receptor was derived from an adult with an advanced solid tumor such as melanoma, head and neck, liver or kidney cancer. The CDR3, as DNA: TGTGCCTGGACCGGGACTAGCGTTCGTGGCGGGGAGCTGTTTTTT. It yields the protein CAWTGTSVRGGELFF.